These 4 T cell receptor beta chains share one sample of origin, sequenced in a study of early T cells in non-severe SARS-CoV-2 infection. TCRdb reanalysed the 5' RACE reads using MiXCR and keeps one entry per CDR3 protein. This sample has fewer than 30,000 distinct CDR3 sequences; roughly 5.9% occur once, and the top ten carry roughly 0.88%. Sequencing input: whole blood. These receptors were taken from an adult who was a healthcare worker with PCR-confirmed SARS-CoV-2 infection or an uninfected control (not recorded which).

There are many counts of this clonotype. This chain links TRBV7-2 with TRBJ1-1; D unresolved. Trimming stripped 2 bases from V and 5 bases from J, with 6 bases between. The CDR3 sequence is 12 residues long. Germline V CDR1 and CDR2: SGHTA, FQGNSA. This chain's CDR3 is CASSLLTTEAFF. CDR3 nucleotide sequence: TGTGCCAGCAGCTTATTGACAACTGAAGCTTTCTTT.

In regard to this clonotype: Possible read error: a much larger clone is one base away. The V gene is TRBV27, the J gene TRBJ2-7, with D possibly matching TRBD2 (5 bases). Germline lookup yields CDR1 MNHEY and CDR2 SMNVEV (reference sequence). The CDR3 totals 14 residues. The CDR3, as DNA: TGTACCAGCAGCGGCGGAAGGGAGACCTACGAGCAGTACTTC. It is translated as CTSSGGRETYEQYF.

This clonotype was seen ten or more times. This chain links TRBV28 with TRBJ2-1; TRBD2 agrees at 12 bases. The germline V gene has CDR1 MDHEN and CDR2 SYDVKM. The CDR3 runs to 16 residues. The trim removed 6 bases at V and 6 bases at J, leaving 9 bases unmatched. This CDR3 reads CASRATGTSGSNEQFF. The CDR3 DNA follows: TGTGCCAGCAGAGCCACCGGGACTAGCGGGTCCAATGAGCAGTTCTTC.

This clonotype was observed a handful of times. The chain combines TRBV14 with TRBJ2-1, with a possible D match to TRBD2 (5 bases). The CDR3 is 14 amino acids. V was cut by 4 bases and J by 4 bases, with 11 bases left in between. Germline CDR1 SGHDN, CDR2 FVKESK. The CDR3 reads CASSRLAGYNEQFF. The CDR3 DNA is TGTGCCAGCAGCCGCCTGGCGGGTTACAATGAGCAGTTCTTC.